The 26 T cell receptor beta chains reported below all come from one sample, sequenced in a study of T cell responses to AZD1222 COVID-19 vaccine. The table came from immunoSEQ multiplex PCR; TCRdb's copy has only in-frame clones and leaves some out. The data contain 100,000 to 110,000 clones, around 87% of them seen just once; the ten biggest clones take up 4% to 4.5%. Material: peripheral blood, obtained on day 0 of MenACWY control vaccination. These TCRs come from an adult in good health.

This clone was detected a few times. The CDR3 spells CASSLLGETEAFF. CDR3 sequence (DNA): TGTGCCAGCAGCTTATTAGGGGAAACTGAAGCTTTCTTT. The rearrangement uses TRBV7-2 and TRBJ1-1, with a possible D match to TRBD1 (5 bases). The CDR3 covers 13 residues. The germline CDR1 and CDR2 sequences are SGHTA and FQGNSA. The V and J ends lost 2 bases and 5 bases respectively, with 9 bases between them.

This clone was detected only a few times. The genes are TRBV2 and TRBJ1-3; D gene unclear. CDR1 is SNHLY and CDR2 is FYNNEI in the germline V gene. Trimming took 4 bases from V and 1 from J, leaving 8 bases between them. The CDR3 runs 14 residues. This CDR3 is CASSVRQSGNTIYF. CDR3 coding DNA: TGTGCCAGCAGTGTTAGACAATCTGGAAACACCATATATTTT.

The chain joins TRBV10-1 to TRBJ1-4; 9 bases align to TRBD1. Germline V CDR1 and CDR2: WNHNN, SYGVQD (reference sequence). The CDR3 extends over 15 amino acids. V was pared by 7 bases and J by 8 bases, with 11 bases of the junction left unmatched. CDR3 bases: TGCGCCAGCATGGAGATCGGGACAGGGAGGGAAAAACTGTTTTTT. Protein: CASMEIGTGREKLFF.

The chain couples TRBV6-6 to TRBJ1-3; no reliable D call. Trimming removed 6 bases from V and 4 bases from J, with 7 bases in between. CDR1 and CDR2 from the germline V gene are MNHNY and SVGAGI (reference sequence). CDR3 size: 12 residues. CDR3 in amino acids: CASSPLGNTIYF. CDR3 coding DNA: TGTGCCAGCAGCCCGCTAGGAAACACCATATATTTT.

This clone was seen once. This chain uses TRBV24-1 with TRBJ2-3; a weak D match, TRBD2 (6 bases). The CDR3 has 16 amino acids. Trimming shortened V by 3 bases and J by 2 bases, and 14 bases separated the two germline ends. CDR1 is KGHDR, CDR2 SFDVKD, per germline. The CDR3 DNA follows: TGTGCCACCAGTGATCCGGGACGGACTATCACAGATACGCAGTATTTT. Translated: CATSDPGRTITDTQYF.

This rearrangement joins TRBV3-1 (or the pseudogene TRBV3-2) to TRBJ2-7; 7 bases are a match to TRBD2. The CDR3 is 15 amino acids. Unmatched junction bases numbered 9, after V lost 4 bases and J lost 3 bases. Germline CDR1 and CDR2: LGHDT and YNNKEL (reference sequence). CDR3 sequence: CASSPISGALYEQYF. The CDR3 region has the DNA TGTGCCAGCAGCCCAATAAGCGGGGCCCTCTACGAGCAGTACTTC.

This clone was seen only once. The J gene is TRBJ1-1, the V gene TRBV5-1, with D unresolved. This CDR3 has 14 amino acids. Germline CDR1 SGHRS, CDR2 YFSETQ. V was shortened by 0 bases and J by 2 bases, with 8 bases between the two germline ends. This CDR3 reads CASSLAEVNTEAFF. In DNA, the CDR3 is TGCGCCAGCAGCTTGGCGGAGGTAAACACTGAAGCTTTCTTT.

The genes are TRBV4-1 and TRBJ1-2, with a tentative D call TRBD1 (5 bases). The CDR3 is 14 amino acids. V was trimmed by 2 bases and J by 1 base, leaving 8 bases between them. CDR1 is MGHRA and CDR2 is YSYEKL in the germline V gene. The CDR3 DNA sequence: TGCGCCAGCAGCCAATGGGGCAGTAACTATGGCTACACCTTC. Translated, it gives CASSQWGSNYGYTF.

The chain combines TRBV10-1 with TRBJ1-1; no reliable D call. There are 13 residues in the CDR3. From germline, CDR1 is WNHNN and CDR2 SYGVQD (reference sequence). Trimming removed 5 bases from V and 5 bases from J, with 12 bases in between. CDR3 bases: TGCGCCAGCAGTCCGAGCTGGAGAACTGAAGCTTTCTTT. Protein: CASSPSWRTEAFF.

This clone was detected ten times or more. The chain uses TRBV5-1 and TRBJ1-3; D remains unclear. This CDR3 is built from 16 residues. Germline CDR1 reads SGHRS; CDR2 reads YFSETQ. Trimming pared 0 bases from V and 0 bases from J, leaving 10 bases between. CDR3 nucleotide sequence: TGCGCCAGCAGCTTGGCCACCACTTCCTCTGGAAACACCATATATTTT. This encodes CASSLATTSSGNTIYF.

The chain carries TRBV19 and TRBJ1-2; 7 nucleotides line up with TRBD1. The junction had 1 base not matched to a gene; V was cut back by 4 bases and J by 5 bases. CDR1 and CDR2 from the germline V gene are LNHDA and SQIVND (reference sequence). The CDR3 contains 12 residues. CDR3 DNA sequence: TGTGCCAGTAGTAGACAGGGATATGGCTACACCTTC. It encodes CASSRQGYGYTF. The whole variable domain, filled in from reference TRBV19 and TRBJ1-2, reads DGGITQSPKYLFRKEGQNVTLSCEQNLNHDAMYWYRQDPGQGLRLIYYSQIVNDFQKGDIAEGYSVSREKKESFPLTVTSAQKNPTAFYLCASSRQGYGYTFGSGTRLTVV.

V usage is TRBV9 and J usage is TRBJ2-7, with D possibly matching TRBD2 (6 bases). CDR1 and CDR2 from the germline V gene are SGDLS and YYNGEE. Trimming removed 0 bases from V and 1 base from J, with 14 bases in between. This CDR3 has 16 residues. The CDR3 is CASSVEPGTLSYEQYF. CDR3 nucleotides: TGTGCCAGCAGCGTAGAACCCGGGACTCTATCCTACGAGCAGTACTTC.

The chain is built from TRBV2 and TRBJ1-1, with D hard to call. The CDR3 runs to 13 residues. Trimming took off 6 bases at V and 1 base at J, with 9 bases between the two ends. Germline CDR1 SNHLY, CDR2 FYNNEI. The CDR3, as DNA: TGTGCCAGCAGCCCGATCTCGAACACTGAAGCTTTCTTT. The encoded protein is CASSPISNTEAFF.

V gene TRBV11-3 combines with J gene TRBJ2-7, with TRBD1 matching 9 bases. This CDR3 spans 15 amino acids. V shed 4 bases and J 2 bases; nucleotides not matched to a gene: 6. Germline V gene data show CDR1 as SGHNT and CDR2 as YENEEA. CDR3 region: CASSSPGTGTYEQYF. CDR3 sequence (DNA): TGTGCCAGCAGCTCCCCCGGGACAGGGACCTACGAGCAGTACTTC.

This rearrangement joins TRBV7-9 to TRBJ1-1; possibly TRBD1 for D (6 bases). Trimming took off 3 bases at V and 4 bases at J, with 15 bases between the two ends. CDR1 is SEHNR, CDR2 FQNEAQ, per germline (reference sequence). This CDR3 has 15 amino acids. The CDR3 spells CASSLSGGPITEAFF. The CDR3 nucleotides read TGTGCCAGCAGCTTGTCTGGGGGGCCGATCACTGAAGCTTTCTTT.

This clone was seen a single time. The chain has TRBV19 and TRBJ2-2; 8 nucleotides line up with TRBD2. The trim removed 2 bases at V and 3 bases at J, leaving 2 bases unmatched. Germline V CDR1 and CDR2: LNHDA, SQIVND (reference sequence). The CDR3 totals 15 residues. Written as DNA, the CDR3 is TGTGCCAGTAGTATAATACTAGCGGACACCGGGGAGCTGTTTTTT. The encoded protein is CASSIILADTGELFF.

The chain recombines TRBV7-2 with TRBJ2-5; the match to TRBD1 covers 8 bases. CDR1 is SGHTA and CDR2 is FQGNSA in the germline V gene. The ends lost 2 bases at V and 4 bases at J; junction bases unmatched: 6. CDR3 length: 15 residues. The CDR3 loop reads CASSLQTGVGETQYF. The CDR3 DNA is TGTGCCAGCAGCTTACAGACAGGGGTGGGAGAGACCCAGTACTTC.

The CDR3: CASSPGQDFYGYTF. CDR3 coding DNA: TGTGCCAGCTCACCAGGACAGGACTTCTATGGCTACACCTTC. The chain joins TRBV18 to TRBJ1-2; 7 bases line up with TRBD1. The CDR3 extends over 14 amino acids. J lost 4 bases, V lost 2 bases, and 4 bases had no gene match. CDR1 KGHSH and CDR2 LQKENI come from the germline V gene. Looking up the rest from reference TRBV18 and TRBJ1-2 gives the full variable domain: NAGVMQNPRHLVRRRGQEARLRCSPMKGHSHVYWYRQLPEEGLKFMVYLQKENIIDESGMPKERFSAEFPKEGPSILRIQQVVRGDSAAYFCASSPGQDFYGYTFGSGTRLTVV.

The genes are TRBV5-1 and TRBJ1-1, with D unclear. There are 14 residues in the CDR3. V gave up 2 bases and J gave up 2 bases, with 10 bases separating them. The germline gives CDR1 SGHRS, CDR2 YFSETQ. The CDR3 sequence: CASSFERRNTEAFF. CDR3 DNA sequence: TGCGCCAGCAGCTTCGAGAGACGAAACACTGAAGCTTTCTTT.

J is TRBJ2-3 and V is TRBV27; D tentatively reads TRBD1 or TRBD2 (5 bases each). Germline loops: CDR1 MNHEY, CDR2 SMNVEV (reference sequence). V was trimmed by 5 bases and J by 1 base, leaving 13 bases between them. The CDR3 runs 15 residues. This CDR3 reads CASSLGDHRTDTQYF. The DNA of the CDR3 is TGTGCCAGCAGTCTCGGGGACCACCGCACAGATACGCAGTATTTT.

This chain links TRBV24-1 with TRBJ2-7; 8 bases are a match to TRBD1. Germline trimming cut 7 bases from V and 3 bases from J; bases unmatched to any gene: 10. CDR1 KGHDR and CDR2 SFDVKD come from the germline V gene. The CDR3 has 15 residues. The chain's CDR3 is CATSSSGTGVYEQYF. In nucleotides, the CDR3 is TGTGCCACCAGCAGTAGTGGGACAGGAGTCTACGAGCAGTACTTC.

This sequence joins TRBV19 and TRBJ1-1, with D perhaps TRBD1 (6 bases). Germline CDR1 and CDR2: LNHDA and SQIVND (reference sequence). CDR3 size: 17 residues. Trimming removed 3 bases from V and 2 bases from J, with 19 bases in between. CDR3 sequence: CASSIIGGDTLNTEAFF. The CDR3 DNA reads TGTGCCAGTAGTATCATCGGGGGGGACACTCTTAACACTGAAGCTTTCTTT.

The chain combines TRBV19 with TRBJ1-2; D is unclear. V was cut by 10 bases and J by 4 bases, with 10 bases left in between. In germline, CDR1 is LNHDA, CDR2 SQIVND (reference sequence). This CDR3 comprises 11 residues. The CDR3: CAISDFYGYTF. For the CDR3, the DNA is TGTGCCATCTCAGACTTCTATGGCTACACCTTC.

The chain combines TRBV29-1 with TRBJ1-1, with D hard to call. V shed 0 bases and J shed 11 bases, with 16 bases lying between them. The CDR3 totals 13 residues. Germline-derived CDR1 and CDR2 are SQVTM and ANQGSEA. The CDR3 DNA is TGCAGCGTTGAAGACCCCCCCTCTGGCCTGGCTTTCTTT. Translated: CSVEDPPSGLAFF. The complete variable domain, with remaining parts taken from reference TRBV29-1 and TRBJ1-1, reads SAVISQKPSRDICQRGTSLTIQCQVDSQVTMMFWYRQQPGQSLTLIATANQGSEATYESGFVIDKFPISRPNLTFSTLTVSNMSPEDSSIYLCSVEDPPSGLAFFGQGTRLTVV.

The chain links TRBV5-4 to TRBJ1-6; D is ambiguous. The V gene's germline CDR1 is SGHNT and CDR2 YYREEE (reference sequence). V was trimmed by 0 bases and J by 7 bases, leaving 8 bases between them. The CDR3 runs to 14 residues. CDR3 sequence: CASSLAVGNSPLHF. The CDR3 bases are TGTGCCAGCAGCTTGGCAGTGGGGAATTCACCCCTCCACTTT.

This clone was seen once. This chain uses TRBV19 with TRBJ1-5; D gene uncertain. Trimming took off 6 bases at V and 2 bases at J, with 14 bases between the two ends. This CDR3 region has 15 residues. Germline V gives CDR1 LNHDA, CDR2 SQIVND (reference sequence). The CDR3 protein is CASSPELVGNQPQHF. The CDR3, as DNA: TGTGCCAGTAGCCCTGAATTGGTGGGCAATCAGCCCCAGCATTTT.